A selection of T cell receptor beta chains follows, all from one sample in a study of cytomegalovirus exposure and HLA in healthy donors. Sequenced by immunoSEQ multiplex PCR; TCRdb stores in-frame clones only, minus some. Of some 180,000 clones listed, around 77% are singletons. The specimen sequenced was PBMCs. The receptors shown here come from a woman aged 25-40 years in good health and CMV-seronegative. Both conserved end residues are part of each CDR3. The order of the fields is clone size, V gene, D gene, J gene, CDR3 DNA, CDR3 protein. A D gene is named only where the DNA matches it firmly. Clone size is not always given. Where it is, it says once, few, many or a class for expanded clones.

abundance: NA
v_gene: TRBV5-6
d_gene: NA
j_gene: TRBJ2-7
CDR3nt: TGTGCCAGCAGCTTTGGCAGATCCCTGGCCGAGCAGTACTTC
CDR3aa: CASSFGRSLAEQYF

abundance: NA
v_gene: TRBV28
d_gene: TRBD2
j_gene: TRBJ2-3
CDR3nt: TGTGCCAGCAGTTTATACCTAGCGGGAGCGAGCGGGGATACGCAGTATTTT
CDR3aa: CASSLYLAGASGDTQYF

abundance: NA
v_gene: TRBV4-1
d_gene: TRBD1
j_gene: TRBJ1-6
CDR3nt: TGCGCCAGCAGCCGATGGGGACAGGGAGATTCACCCCTCCACTTT
CDR3aa: CASSRWGQGDSPLHF

abundance: NA
v_gene: TRBV2
d_gene: NA
j_gene: TRBJ2-7
CDR3nt: TGTGCCAGCAGGATCAACAGGGATCCTCATTACGAGCAGTACTTC
CDR3aa: CASRINRDPHYEQYF

abundance: few
v_gene: TRBV6-6
d_gene: TRBD1
j_gene: TRBJ1-4
CDR3nt: TGTGCCAGCAGCCGACAGGGGGCCACGGATGAAAAACTGTTTTTT
CDR3aa: CASSRQGATDEKLFF

abundance: NA
v_gene: TRBV7-9
d_gene: NA
j_gene: TRBJ1-1
CDR3nt: TGTGCCAGCAGCCTACAACGGGGAACTGAAGCTTTCTTT
CDR3aa: CASSLQRGTEAFF

abundance: NA
v_gene: TRBV7-9
d_gene: NA
j_gene: TRBJ1-2
CDR3nt: TGTTCCAGCAGCCAGCAAGCAGCGTCCTATGGCTACACCTTC
CDR3aa: CSSSQQAASYGYTF

abundance: NA
v_gene: TRBV5-1
d_gene: TRBD1
j_gene: TRBJ2-5
CDR3nt: TGCGCCAGCTCACAGGGGGGCCAAGAGACCCAGTACTTC
CDR3aa: CASSQGGQETQYF

abundance: few
v_gene: TRBV5-1
d_gene: TRBD2
j_gene: TRBJ2-2
CDR3nt: TGCGCCAGCAGCTCGCCGGGACTAGCGGGAGGGCCACCCTCATACGGGGAGCTGTTTTTT
CDR3aa: CASSSPGLAGGPPSYGELFF

abundance: few
v_gene: TRBV6-4
d_gene: TRBD1
j_gene: TRBJ1-2
CDR3nt: TGTGCCAGCAGTGACGGGGGGACAGGGGAAGGCTACACCTTC
CDR3aa: CASSDGGTGEGYTF

abundance: NA
v_gene: TRBV6-5
d_gene: TRBD1
j_gene: TRBJ1-1
CDR3nt: TGTGCCAGCAGTTACTCGATTCCGGGACAGGGGGGAGCTTTCTTT
CDR3aa: CASSYSIPGQGGAFF

abundance: NA
v_gene: TRBV18
d_gene: TRBD2
j_gene: TRBJ2-2
CDR3nt: TGTGCCAGCTCTGCGGGGGGTTACACCGGGGAGCTGTTTTTT
CDR3aa: CASSAGGYTGELFF

abundance: few
v_gene: TRBV9
d_gene: TRBD1
j_gene: TRBJ1-1
CDR3nt: TGTGCCAGCAGCCCTCATGTGACAGGGGCCGCGAACACTGAAGCTTTCTTT
CDR3aa: CASSPHVTGAANTEAFF

abundance: few
v_gene: TRBV6-6
d_gene: TRBD1
j_gene: TRBJ2-3
CDR3nt: TGTGCCAGCAGCGTGGACAGGAGCACAGATACGCAGTATTTT
CDR3aa: CASSVDRSTDTQYF

abundance: once
v_gene: TRBV5-1
d_gene: TRBD1
j_gene: TRBJ1-1
CDR3nt: TGCGCCAGCAGCTTGGAGGGACAGGGGGATTTCTTT
CDR3aa: CASSLEGQGDFF

abundance: NA
v_gene: TRBV7-2
d_gene: NA
j_gene: TRBJ1-1
CDR3nt: TGTGCCAGCAGCTTGGTCACAGGGAGTGGCACTGAAGCTTTCTTT
CDR3aa: CASSLVTGSGTEAFF

abundance: NA
v_gene: TRBV5-4
d_gene: NA
j_gene: TRBJ2-6
CDR3nt: TGTGCCAGCAGCTCCCGGACAGCCATAGACGTCCTGACTTTC
CDR3aa: CASSSRTAIDVLTF

abundance: NA
v_gene: TRBV11-2
d_gene: TRBD2
j_gene: TRBJ2-1
CDR3nt: TGTGCCAGCAGTCCTGCGGGAGGGCGATTCTACAATGAGCAGTTCTTC
CDR3aa: CASSPAGGRFYNEQFF

abundance: NA
v_gene: TRBV5-1
d_gene: NA
j_gene: TRBJ2-7
CDR3nt: TGCGCCAGCAGCTTGGAGGGAGCCACCTACGAGCAGTACTTC
CDR3aa: CASSLEGATYEQYF

abundance: once
v_gene: TRBV18
d_gene: NA
j_gene: TRBJ2-3
CDR3nt: TGTGCCAGCTCACCCCTCCAACAGGGCGCTAGCACAGATACGCAGTATTTT
CDR3aa: CASSPLQQGASTDTQYF